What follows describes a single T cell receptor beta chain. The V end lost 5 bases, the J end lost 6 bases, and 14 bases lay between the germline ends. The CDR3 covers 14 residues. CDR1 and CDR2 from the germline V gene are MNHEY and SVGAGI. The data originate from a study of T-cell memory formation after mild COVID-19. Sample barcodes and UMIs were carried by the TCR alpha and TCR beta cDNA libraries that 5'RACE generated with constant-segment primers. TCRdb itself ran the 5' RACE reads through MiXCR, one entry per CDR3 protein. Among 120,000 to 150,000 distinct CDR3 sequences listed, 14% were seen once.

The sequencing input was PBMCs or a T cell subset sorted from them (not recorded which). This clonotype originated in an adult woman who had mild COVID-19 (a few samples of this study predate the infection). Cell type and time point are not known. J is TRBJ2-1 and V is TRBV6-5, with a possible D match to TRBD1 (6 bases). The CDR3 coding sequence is TGTGCCAGCAGTGGACTCGGACAGCCCAATGAGCAGTTCTTC. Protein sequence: CASSGLGQPNEQFF.